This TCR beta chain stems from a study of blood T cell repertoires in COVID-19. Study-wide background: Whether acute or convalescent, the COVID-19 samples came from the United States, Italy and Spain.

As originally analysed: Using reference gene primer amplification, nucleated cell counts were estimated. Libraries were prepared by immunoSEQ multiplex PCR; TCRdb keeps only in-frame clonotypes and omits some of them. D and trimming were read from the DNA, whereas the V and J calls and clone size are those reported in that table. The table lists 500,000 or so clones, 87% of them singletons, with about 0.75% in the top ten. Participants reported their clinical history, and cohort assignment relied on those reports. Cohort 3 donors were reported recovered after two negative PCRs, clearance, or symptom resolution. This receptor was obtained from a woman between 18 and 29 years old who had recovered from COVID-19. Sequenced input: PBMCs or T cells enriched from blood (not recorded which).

For the CDR3, the DNA is TGTGCCAGTAGTATGGGGGGGTATAGCAATCAGCCCCAGCATTTT. This encodes CASSMGGYSNQPQHF. The gene calls are TRBV19 and TRBJ1-5, with a possible D match to TRBD1 (5 bases). Trimming stripped 3 bases from V and 0 bases from J, with 9 bases between. The CDR3 loop spans 15 amino acids. CDR1 and CDR2 from the germline V gene are LNHDA and SQIVND (reference sequence).